The rows below give T cell receptor beta chains drawn from one sample of a study of brain T cells in children with intractable seizures. Data came from immunoSEQ multiplex PCR; TCRdb stores just in-frame clones and leaves some out. The sample carries under 400,000 clones, 93% recorded once. This material consisted of peripheral blood, taken 4 to 5 months after surgery. The receptor source for this set is a boy under two years old with tuberous sclerosis and intractable seizures. Each CDR3 is given with its conserved first and last residue. A D gene is named only where the DNA matches it firmly. Size tells how often a clone was seen (once, few, many) or the class of an expanded clone, and some rows leave it out.

CDR3aa: CATSRGQGETDTQYF; CDR3nt: TGTGCCACCAGCAGGGGACAGGGGGAAACAGATACGCAGTATTTT; v_gene: TRBV6-2/TRBV6-3; j_gene: TRBJ2-3; d_gene: TRBD1; abundance: -
CDR3aa: CASSTEDRGGHEQYF; CDR3nt: TGTGCCAGTAGTACCGAGGACAGGGGTGGCCACGAGCAGTACTTC; v_gene: TRBV19; j_gene: TRBJ2-7; d_gene: TRBD1; abundance: -
CDR3aa: CASSETSGRALDEQYF; CDR3nt: TGTGCCAGCAGTGAGACTAGCGGGAGGGCCCTAGACGAGCAGTACTTC; v_gene: TRBV28; j_gene: TRBJ2-7; d_gene: TRBD2; abundance: -
CDR3aa: CASRTDILPSYEQYF; CDR3nt: TGTGCCAGCAGAACCGACATATTACCTTCCTACGAGCAGTACTTC; v_gene: TRBV6-5; j_gene: TRBJ2-7; d_gene: -; abundance: -
CDR3aa: CASARAEQFF; CDR3nt: TGTGCCAGCGCACGGGCGGAGCAGTTCTTC; v_gene: TRBV6-5; j_gene: TRBJ2-1; d_gene: -; abundance: -
CDR3aa: CASSEASGHILGDYGYTF; CDR3nt: TGTGCCAGCAGTGAAGCCTCGGGACACATCCTGGGGGACTATGGCTACACCTTC; v_gene: TRBV2; j_gene: TRBJ1-2; d_gene: -; abundance: -
CDR3aa: CASSPDRAEKLFF; CDR3nt: TGTGCCAGCTCACCAGACAGAGCGGAAAAACTGTTTTTT; v_gene: TRBV18; j_gene: TRBJ1-4; d_gene: -; abundance: -
CDR3aa: CASSSGGTPNYGYTF; CDR3nt: TGTGCCAGCAGTTCCGGGGGGACACCTAACTATGGCTACACCTTC; v_gene: TRBV27; j_gene: TRBJ1-2; d_gene: -; abundance: once
CDR3aa: CATPADRINQPQHF; CDR3nt: TGTGCCACCCCCGCGGACAGAATTAATCAGCCCCAGCATTTT; v_gene: TRBV24-1; j_gene: TRBJ1-5; d_gene: -; abundance: -
CDR3aa: CAIPGGGSNYGYTF; CDR3nt: TGTGCCATCCCCGGGGGGGGATCTAACTATGGCTACACCTTC; v_gene: TRBV10-3; j_gene: TRBJ1-2; d_gene: -; abundance: -